The rows below give T cell receptor beta chains drawn from one sample of a study of shared clonotypes between healthy human individuals. Profiled with immunoSEQ multiplex PCR; TCRdb holds only in-frame clones, not every one. The sample lists some 2,500,000 clones; around 92% were seen once. Sequences were obtained from naive CD4+ T cells from PBMCs. The receptors here all came from a man between 18 and 35 years old in good health. Some clones in this sample may be carry-over from other donors' samples. CDR3s include the opening cysteine and the closing phenylalanine or tryptophan. Fields, in order: clone size, V gene, J gene, D gene, CDR3 protein, CDR3 DNA. A D gene is named only where the DNA matches it firmly. Where a row states a size, it is once, few, many or the class of an expanded clone; other rows omit it.

>.|TRBV5-1|TRBJ1-1|TRBD1
CASSPQGARGTEAFF
TGCGCCAGCAGCCCACAGGGGGCGCGGGGCACTGAAGCTTTCTTT
>.|TRBV4-1|TRBJ2-5|.
CASSRQVVGETQYF
TGCGCCAGCAGCCGCCAAGTGGTCGGGGAGACCCAGTACTTC
>.|TRBV11-1|TRBJ2-1|TRBD2
CASSSTTSGNNEQFF
TGTGCCAGCAGCTCGACCACTAGCGGTAACAATGAGCAGTTCTTC
>once|TRBV7-9|TRBJ1-3|.
CASSFGASLGNTIYF
TGTGCCAGCAGCTTTGGGGCTTCATTAGGAAACACCATATATTTT
>once|TRBV9|TRBJ2-3|TRBD1
CASSVGTGGFRTDTQYF
TGTGCCAGCAGCGTAGGGACAGGGGGCTTTCGTACAGATACGCAGTATTTT
>.|TRBV7-8|TRBJ1-1|.
CASSPRKGGGTEAFF
TGTGCCAGCAGCCCCCGTAAAGGCGGGGGCACTGAAGCTTTCTTT
>once|TRBV11-1|TRBJ2-1|.
CASSVTLQHNEQFF
TGTGCCAGCAGCGTCACCCTACAACACAATGAGCAGTTCTTC
>.|TRBV29-1|TRBJ2-1|TRBD1
CSVDRDSSRVMQFF
TGCAGCGTTGATAGGGACAGCTCTAGGGTTATGCAGTTCTTC
>.|TRBV5-1|TRBJ2-3|TRBD1
CASSLPQGESTDTQYF
TGCGCCAGCAGCTTACCACAGGGGGAGAGCACAGATACGCAGTATTTT
>.|TRBV28|TRBJ2-5|.
CASSLRVTKRETQYF
TGTGCCAGCAGTCTGCGGGTCACAAAAAGGGAGACCCAGTACTTC
>.|TRBV6-5|TRBJ1-5|TRBD1
CASRRDSGANQPQHF
TGTGCCAGCAGGAGGGACAGTGGGGCTAATCAGCCCCAGCATTTT
>once|TRBV28|TRBJ1-1|.
CASSVRRRNTEAFF
TGTGCCAGCAGTGTCCGACGGAGGAACACTGAAGCTTTCTTT
>.|TRBV7-9|TRBJ2-1|.
CASSLVGHQNEQFF
TGTGCCAGCAGCTTAGTGGGACACCAAAATGAGCAGTTCTTC
>.|TRBV6-1|TRBJ2-3|TRBD2
CASSAGTSGFPSTDTQYF
TGTGCCAGCAGTGCCGGGACTAGCGGTTTTCCTAGCACAGATACGCAGTATTTT
>.|TRBV5-1|TRBJ2-5|TRBD2
CASRQIAGAGETQYF
TGCGCCAGCAGGCAAATAGCGGGGGCGGGAGAGACCCAGTACTTC